The present entry profiles one T cell receptor beta chain with its context. Antigen: not known. The data derive from a study of early stage breast cancer tumors. Study overall: About 70% of the 16 invasive tumors were ER+, PR+ and HER2-. Eight ER+/PR+/HER2- tumors were invasive ductal; a few were invasive lobular. Study-level results: Bulk DNA sequencing of unsorted cells missed chain pairing and markers. Tumors had roughly 2.5-fold higher T cell density and higher clonality than adjacent normal breast tissue.

Assay used: immunoSEQ multiplex PCR; TCRdb lists only in-frame clones, some missing. The sample consists of 45,000 to 50,000 clones, approximately 80% of them appearing once. Unmatched junction bases numbered 8, after V lost 5 bases and J lost 3 bases. The CDR3 loop spans 15 amino acids. Germline CDR1 reads SEHNR; CDR2 reads FQNEAQ (reference sequence). The specimen was blood. The source is a person in their fifties or sixties with breast cancer. The rearrangement uses TRBV7-9 and TRBJ2-7; 9 bases line up with TRBD1. CDR3 residues: CASSGGQGNLYEQYF. The DNA of the CDR3 is TGTGCCAGCAGCGGGGGACAGGGTAACCTCTACGAGCAGTACTTC.